The present T cell receptor beta chain was sequenced within a study of tumor-infiltrating lymphocytes in primary liver carcinoma. In the study overall: Patients included men and women of 30 to 69 years. Between about 4 and 11 cm across, the tumors were all of stage T1-T3 N0M0.

The researchers obtained blood RNA from unsorted whole blood and also extracted germline DNA. These patients lived with chronic HBV infection and had never been treated. Sampling before surgery obtained 3.5 to 5 milliliters of peripheral blood. Germline V CDR1 and CDR2: MNHNS, SASEGT. The V gene end was trimmed by 6 bases and the J gene end by 2 bases; junction bases not matched to a gene: 5. This CDR3 comprises 17 residues. Reverse transcription of approximately 0.55 ug total RNA with a constant-region primer produced TCR beta cDNA. Amplification in three nested multiplex PCR rounds with slightly modified ARM-PCR gave rise to TCR beta libraries. The first two PCR rounds used TRBV1-TRBV30 forward primers with a C-beta reverse primer, nine to eleven cycles each. TCRdb processed the multiplex PCR reads anew with MiXCR; each CDR3 protein has one entry. The sample lists over 250,000 distinct CDR3 sequences; roughly three fifths were seen once.

This clonotype was recorded many times. The source material was peripheral blood. The TCR sequence derives from a woman aged 25 to 45 with primary liver carcinoma and hepatitis B virus infection. The gene calls are TRBV6-1 and TRBJ2-3, with 16 bases fitting TRBD2. CDR3: CASRGLAGGVLTDTQYF. The CDR3 nucleotides read TGTGCCAGCAGGGGACTAGCGGGAGGGGTCCTCACAGATACGCAGTATTTT.